This TCR beta chain is from a study of blood T cell repertoires in COVID-19. Per the original methods: Quantification of nucleated cells was approximated via reference gene primer amplification. TCRdb's copy holds only in-frame clones and misses some; the assay was immunoSEQ multiplex PCR. The V and J calls and the clone size are those of that table, but D and trimming were determined from the DNA. Of more than 150,000 clones listed, about 90% are singletons. Trimming cost V 6 bases and J 11 bases; bases outside gene matches: 8. Germline V gene lookup returns CDR1 SGHTA and CDR2 FQGNSA. This CDR3 contains 13 residues.

This TCR derives from a man aged 70 or older with active or convalescent COVID-19. The rearrangement uses TRBV7-2 and TRBJ1-5; 9 nucleotides agree with TRBD1. Sequencing was done on a sample of peripheral blood. The CDR3 bases are TGTGCCAGCAGTTTAAAGACAGGGGGAGCCCAGCATTTT. Translation gives CASSLKTGGAQHF.